This TCR beta chain appears in the sequencing data of a study of Tregs in tolerant kidney transplant recipients. Sequencing was performed with immunoSEQ multiplex PCR; in TCRdb, only in-frame clones are kept and a portion is missing. This table has about 110,000 clones, nearly 90% appearing once. Overall study findings and caveats: Changing PCR primers prevented nucleotide comparison between some patients' samples. The small number of patients limits these findings pending further validation.

V lost 5 bases, J lost 0 bases, and 7 bases stayed unmatched. In germline, CDR1 is SQVTM, CDR2 ANQGSEA. The CDR3 is made up of 16 amino acids. CD4+CD25+CD127- Tregs, CD4+CD25- non-Tregs, CD4 and CD8 cells were sorted. Note on this clone: The antigen remains undetermined.

V is TRBV29-1 and J is TRBJ2-1, with 10 bases aligning to TRBD2. The TCR originated in a human donor who received a combined kidney and bone marrow transplant. The sequenced sample was CD4+ T cells from blood, obtained before the transplant. The CDR3 DNA reads TGCAGCGTTCGGGCTAGCGGGGGTAGCTCCTACAATGAGCAGTTCTTC. It codes for CSVRASGGSSYNEQFF.